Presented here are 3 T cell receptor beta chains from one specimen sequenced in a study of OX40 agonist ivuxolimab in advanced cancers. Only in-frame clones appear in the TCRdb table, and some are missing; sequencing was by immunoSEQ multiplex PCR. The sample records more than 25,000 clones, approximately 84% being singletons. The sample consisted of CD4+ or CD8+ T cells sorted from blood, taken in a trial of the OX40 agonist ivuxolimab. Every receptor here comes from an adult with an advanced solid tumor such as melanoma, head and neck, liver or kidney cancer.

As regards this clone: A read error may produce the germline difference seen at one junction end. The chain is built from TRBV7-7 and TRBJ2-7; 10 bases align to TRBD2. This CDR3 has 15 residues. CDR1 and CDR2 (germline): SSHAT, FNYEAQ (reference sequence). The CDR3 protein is CASSLLLAGVYEQYF. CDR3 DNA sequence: TGTGCTAGCAGCTTACTCCTAGCGGGAGTCTACGAGCAGTACTTC.

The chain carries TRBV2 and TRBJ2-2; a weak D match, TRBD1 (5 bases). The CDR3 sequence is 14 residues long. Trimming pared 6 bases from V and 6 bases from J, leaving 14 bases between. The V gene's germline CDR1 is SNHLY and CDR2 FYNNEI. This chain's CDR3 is CASRDYQGSGELFF. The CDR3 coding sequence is TGTGCCAGCAGAGATTATCAGGGATCCGGGGAGCTGTTTTTT.

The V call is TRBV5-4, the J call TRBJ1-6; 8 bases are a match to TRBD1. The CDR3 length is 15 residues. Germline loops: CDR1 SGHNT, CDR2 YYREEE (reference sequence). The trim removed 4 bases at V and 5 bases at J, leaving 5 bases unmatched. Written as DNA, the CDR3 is TGTGCCAGCAGCCGCCGGGGACAGGATAATTCACCCCTCCACTTT. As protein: CASSRRGQDNSPLHF. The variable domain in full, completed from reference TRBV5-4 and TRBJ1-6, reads ETGVTQSPTHLIKTRGQQVTLRCSSQSGHNTVSWYQQALGQGPQFIFQYYREEENGRGNFPPRFSGLQFPNYSSELNVNALELDDSALYLCASSRRGQDNSPLHFGNGTRLTVT.